The T cell receptor beta chain under discussion was sequenced for a study of cytomegalovirus exposure and HLA in healthy donors. On the study more broadly: For the roughly 390 genotyped donors, 65% to 90% fell within the Caucasian-associated ancestry cluster.

The PCR employed 60 Vbeta primers together with 13 Jbeta primers. TCRdb keeps only in-frame clones here, not all; method: immunoSEQ multiplex PCR. The data show approximately 190,000 clones, roughly four fifths seen once. In its sample, this clone was seen a few times. Sequencing used PBMCs. The TCR originated in a woman aged 18-35 years in good health and CMV-seronegative.

The CDR3 DNA sequence: TGCGCCAGCAGCTTGTGGGATAGCGGTGAAGAGCAGTACTTC. This codes for CASSLWDSGEEQYF. The gene calls are TRBV5-1 and TRBJ2-5, with D tentatively TRBD2 (6 bases). CDR1 is SGHRS, CDR2 YFSETQ, per germline. V lost 1 base and J 11 bases, leaving 18 bases between the germline ends. The CDR3 consists of 14 residues. The full variable domain, its missing parts supplied by reference TRBV5-1 and TRBJ2-5, is KAGVTQTPRYLIKTRGQQVTLSCSPISGHRSVSWYQQTPGQGLQFLFEYFSETQRNKGNFPGRFSGRQFSNSRSEMNVSTLELGDSALYLCASSLWDSGEEQYFGPGTRLLVL.